The 25 T cell receptor beta chains presented below share a single source sample, sequenced in a study of control samples from healthy donors and cancer patients. TCRdb's copy holds only in-frame clones and misses some; the assay was immunoSEQ multiplex PCR. Among some 70,000 clones listed, nearly 85% were seen once. The material sequenced was blood. These TCRs come from a man in his sixties in good health.

This chain uses TRBV4-3 with TRBJ2-1; D not resolved. This CDR3 has 13 amino acids. V shed 3 bases and J shed 7 bases, with 10 bases lying between them. Germline V lookup: CDR1 LGHNA, CDR2 YSLEER. The CDR3 region is CASSQIMGNEQFF. The CDR3 DNA follows: TGCGCCAGCAGCCAGATCATGGGGAATGAGCAGTTCTTC.

The chain links TRBV29-1 to TRBJ2-5; 9 bases match TRBD2. Germline loops: CDR1 SQVTM, CDR2 ANQGSEA. There are 16 residues in the CDR3. J lost 5 bases, V lost 2 bases, and 12 bases had no gene match. The CDR3 DNA reads TGCAGCGTTGAAACCGGGTTAGCGGGAGCCGTCGAGACCCAGTACTTC. Translation: CSVETGLAGAVETQYF.

The chain carries TRBV28 and TRBJ2-3; D perhaps matches TRBD1 (5 bases). Trimming pared 3 bases from V and 0 bases from J, leaving 13 bases between. The CDR3 has 16 residues. Per germline, CDR1 MDHEN and CDR2 SYDVKM. CDR3 residues: CASSFNRDSSTDTQYF. The CDR3 nucleotides are TGTGCCAGCAGTTTTAATCGAGACAGTAGCACAGATACGCAGTATTTT.

With regard to this clone: The same CDR3 also results from other DNA sequences found in this sample. The chain carries TRBV15 and TRBJ1-5, with D unresolved. Germline V lookup: CDR1 LNHNV, CDR2 YYDKDF (reference sequence). Trimming pared 0 bases from V and 3 bases from J, leaving 0 bases between. CDR3 length: 12 amino acids. The CDR3 nucleotides are TGTGCCACCAGCAGAGACAATCAGCCCCAGCATTTT. Translated: CATSRDNQPQHF.

V and J are TRBV27 and TRBJ1-1; D is possibly TRBD1 (6 bases). Between the trimmed V and J ends, which lost 2 bases and 0 bases, there was a span of 7 bases. The CDR3 is 14 amino acids. CDR1 is MNHEY and CDR2 is SMNVEV in the germline V gene (reference sequence). The CDR3 region has the DNA TGTGCCAGCAGTTTAGAGGGGGTGAACACTGAAGCTTTCTTT. Protein product: CASSLEGVNTEAFF.

This chain uses TRBV7-9 with TRBJ2-7; D is undetermined. This CDR3 spans 12 amino acids. The V gene lost 5 bases and the J gene lost 3 bases, with 8 bases spanning the gap. Germline V CDR1 and CDR2: SEHNR, FQNEAQ (reference sequence). Here the CDR3 DNA reads TGTGCCAGCAGCGGGTCCAACTACGAGCAGTACTTC. This translates into CASSGSNYEQYF.

This clone has just one count. The chain joins TRBV21-1 to TRBJ2-6; TRBD1, the table's D call, was not compared with the DNA. TRBV21-1 is listed as a pseudogene. The CDR3 has 20 amino acids. CDR3 sequence (DNA): TGTGCCAGGCCGATCACCTCTGGGACAGACGATCAATCTGGGGCCAACGTCCTGACTTTC. It specifies CARPITSGTDDQSGANVLTF.

The chain couples TRBV6-5 to TRBJ1-2; D unclear. Trimming stripped 7 bases from V and 4 bases from J, with 13 bases between. The germline V gene encodes CDR1 MNHEY and CDR2 SVGAGI. The CDR3 has 13 residues. The DNA of the CDR3 is TGTGCCAGCATCCCGCTCAGGCGCTATGGCTACACCTTC. Amino acid sequence: CASIPLRRYGYTF.

The rearrangement links TRBV29-1 to TRBJ2-1, with TRBD2 matching 10 bases. Per the germline V gene, CDR1 is SQVTM and CDR2 is ANQGSEA. Trimming took 7 bases from V and 8 from J; bases not matched to a gene: 14. This CDR3 has 15 residues. The CDR3 protein is CSAKVLAGAHDEQFF. The CDR3 DNA follows: TGCAGCGCAAAGGTCCTAGCGGGAGCTCACGATGAGCAGTTCTTC.

As regards this clone: The sample contains more than one DNA sequence encoding this CDR3. This rearrangement joins TRBV18 to TRBJ2-3; no firm D call. Per the germline V gene, CDR1 is KGHSH and CDR2 is LQKENI. CDR3 length: 13 residues. V shed 2 bases and J shed 0 bases, with 3 bases lying between them. Here the CDR3 DNA reads TGTGCCAGCTCACCATCGAGCACAGATACGCAGTATTTT. This gives the protein CASSPSSTDTQYF. Filled out from reference TRBV18 and TRBJ2-3, the complete variable domain reads NAGVMQNPRHLVRRRGQEARLRCSPMKGHSHVYWYRQLPEEGLKFMVYLQKENIIDESGMPKERFSAEFPKEGPSILRIQQVVRGDSAAYFCASSPSSTDTQYFGPGTRLTVL.

This clone was seen once. This chain uses TRBV14 with TRBJ2-1; tentatively, D is TRBD2 (6 bases). This CDR3 is built from 16 residues. From germline, CDR1 is SGHDN and CDR2 FVKESK. Trimming cost V 1 base and J 0 bases, with 10 bases left between them. CDR3 in amino acids: CASSQVAGNSYNEQFF. The CDR3 bases are TGTGCCAGCAGCCAAGTGGCGGGAAACTCCTACAATGAGCAGTTCTTC.

The genes are TRBV27 and TRBJ1-2, with no clear D. The CDR3 is 14 residues long. CDR1 MNHEY and CDR2 SMNVEV come from the germline V gene (reference sequence). The V end lost 8 bases, the J end lost 4 bases, and 17 bases lay between the germline ends. The CDR3 loop reads CASRRTQNGYGYTF. DNA of the CDR3: TGTGCCAGCCGGAGGACCCAGAACGGCTATGGCTACACCTTC.

The chain employs TRBV5-1 and TRBJ2-7; 9 positions agree with TRBD1. V shed 4 bases, J shed 0 bases, and the junction held 5 bases outside the gene matches. The germline V gene has CDR1 SGHRS and CDR2 YFSETQ. The CDR3 covers 15 residues. Here the CDR3 reads CASSRQGDASYEQYF. CDR3 in DNA: TGCGCCAGCAGCCGACAGGGGGATGCCTCCTACGAGCAGTACTTC.

This clone was seen just once. The chain combines TRBV7-9 with TRBJ2-5; D gene ambiguous. Germline loops: CDR1 SEHNR, CDR2 FQNEAQ (reference sequence). The CDR3 runs to 12 residues. The germline V and J ends were trimmed by 5 bases and 5 bases, with 9 bases remaining between them. DNA for the CDR3: TGTGCCAGCAGCCAGATTGGGGAGACCCAGTACTTC. Translated, it gives CASSQIGETQYF.

The rearrangement links TRBV28 to TRBJ2-7; unclear D gene. Trimming took 3 bases from V and 0 from J, leaving 3 bases between them. CDR3 length: 12 amino acids. Germline CDR1 reads MDHEN; CDR2 reads SYDVKM. This CDR3 is CASSLYSYEQYF. The CDR3 region has the DNA TGTGCCAGCAGTTTGTACTCCTACGAGCAGTACTTC. The full variable domain, with the rest looked up from reference TRBV28 and TRBJ2-7, is DVKVTQSSRYLVKRTGEKVFLECVQDMDHENMFWYRQDPGLGLRLIYFSYDVKMKEKGDIPEGYSVSREKKERFSLILESASTNQTSMYLCASSLYSYEQYFGPGTRLTVT.

The chain joins TRBV19 to TRBJ2-1, with 15 positions matching TRBD2. The CDR3 is 15 residues long. Germline trimming cut 8 bases from V and 6 bases from J; bases unmatched to any gene: 5. The V gene's germline CDR1 is LNHDA and CDR2 SQIVND (reference sequence). CDR3 sequence reads: CASGGLAGGSNEQFF. CDR3 sequence (DNA): TGTGCCAGTGGCGGACTAGCGGGAGGGAGCAATGAGCAGTTCTTC. The full variable domain, with the rest looked up from reference TRBV19 and TRBJ2-1, is DGGITQSPKYLFRKEGQNVTLSCEQNLNHDAMYWYRQDPGQGLRLIYYSQIVNDFQKGDIAEGYSVSREKKESFPLTVTSAQKNPTAFYLCASGGLAGGSNEQFFGPGTRLTVL.

This clone was found once. This chain links TRBV5-1 with TRBJ1-4; unclear D gene. V gave up 2 bases and J gave up 5 bases, with 13 bases separating them. The CDR3 covers 15 residues. Looked up from germline, CDR1 is SGHRS and CDR2 is YFSETQ. The CDR3 DNA sequence: TGCGCCAGCAGCTTCGGGGAGGCTTTAAATGAAAAACTGTTTTTT. Translated: CASSFGEALNEKLFF. The complete variable domain, with remaining parts taken from reference TRBV5-1 and TRBJ1-4, reads KAGVTQTPRYLIKTRGQQVTLSCSPISGHRSVSWYQQTPGQGLQFLFEYFSETQRNKGNFPGRFSGRQFSNSRSEMNVSTLELGDSALYLCASSFGEALNEKLFFGSGTQLSVL.

This clone was found a few times. V and J are TRBV5-1 and TRBJ2-1, with D possibly matching TRBD2 (6 bases). The CDR3 length is 15 residues. Trimming stripped 4 bases from V and 10 bases from J, with 21 bases between. Germline V gene sequence: CDR1 SGHRS, CDR2 YFSETQ. The CDR3 sequence is CASSRRGNHNGEQFF. Written as DNA, the CDR3 is TGCGCCAGCAGCCGGCGGGGTAACCATAATGGGGAGCAGTTCTTC.

The chain is built from TRBV7-2 and TRBJ2-7; D might be TRBD1 or TRBD2, each matching 6 bases. This CDR3 region has 14 residues. The germline V gene has CDR1 SGHTA and CDR2 FQGNSA. The ends were cut back, 0 bases at V and 6 bases at J, with 12 bases in the middle. CDR3 coding DNA: TGTGCCAGCAGCTTAGCCCGAAAGGGGGGCGAGCAGTACTTC. It translates to CASSLARKGGEQYF.

CDR3 sequence reads: CASSPGLAGGPDTQYF. As DNA, the CDR3 is TGTGCCAGCAGCCCAGGACTAGCGGGAGGCCCAGATACGCAGTATTTT. The chain is built from TRBV7-9 and TRBJ2-3; 14 bases map to TRBD2. Germline CDR1 reads SEHNR; CDR2 reads FQNEAQ (reference sequence). The V gene end was trimmed by 5 bases and the J gene end by 4 bases; junction bases not matched to a gene: 5. This CDR3 region has 16 residues.

V is TRBV9 and J is TRBJ2-7; D remains ambiguous. This CDR3 region has 14 residues. CDR1 is SGDLS and CDR2 is YYNGEE in the germline V gene. The V end lost 4 bases, the J end lost 6 bases, and 17 bases lay between the germline ends. The CDR3 region is CASSPRSTLSEQYF. The CDR3 DNA reads TGTGCCAGCAGCCCACGATCCACCTTGAGCGAGCAGTACTTC.

The V gene is TRBV2, the J gene TRBJ2-1; the D gene is possibly TRBD1 (6 bases). The V end was cut by 8 bases, the J end by 10 bases, with 15 bases between. The CDR3 is 12 residues long. Germline CDR1 is SNHLY and CDR2 is FYNNEI. CDR3 region: CASRSRGVEQFF. The CDR3 DNA sequence: TGTGCCAGCCGATCCAGGGGAGTCGAGCAGTTCTTC.

This clone was observed a single time. The chain links TRBV4-2 to TRBJ2-7; D unclear. Looked up from germline, CDR1 is LGHNA and CDR2 is YNFKEQ. The V end lost 3 bases, the J end lost 3 bases, and 15 bases lay between the germline ends. The CDR3 is 15 amino acids. The DNA of the CDR3 is TGTGCCAGCAGCCAGGGAAGGATAGCCGACTACGAGCAGTACTTC. Amino acids: CASSQGRIADYEQYF.

The chain employs TRBV7-8 and TRBJ2-4, with 8 bases matching TRBD1. CDR1 and CDR2 (germline): SGHVS, FQNEAQ. This CDR3 has 17 residues. Trimming cost V 5 bases and J 0 bases; bases outside gene matches: 9. The CDR3 is CASSPGLQGGAKNIQYF. The DNA for the CDR3 is TGTGCCAGCAGCCCGGGGTTACAGGGGGGAGCCAAAAACATTCAGTACTTC. The variable domain in full, completed from reference TRBV7-8 and TRBJ2-4, reads GAGVSQSPRYKVAKRGQDVALRCDPISGHVSLFWYQQALGQGPEFLTYFQNEAQLDKSGLPSDRFFAERPEGSVSTLKIQRTQQEDSAVYLCASSPGLQGGAKNIQYFGAGTRLSVL.

CDR3 DNA sequence: TGTGCCAGTAAGGAAGGGAGGGAGCGCAATGAGCAGTTCTTC. Translating gives CASKEGRERNEQFF. V is TRBV19 and J is TRBJ2-1; 7 bases are shared with TRBD2. Per the germline V gene, CDR1 is LNHDA and CDR2 is SQIVND (reference sequence). The CDR3 totals 14 residues. The trim removed 7 bases at V and 6 bases at J, leaving 9 bases unmatched.